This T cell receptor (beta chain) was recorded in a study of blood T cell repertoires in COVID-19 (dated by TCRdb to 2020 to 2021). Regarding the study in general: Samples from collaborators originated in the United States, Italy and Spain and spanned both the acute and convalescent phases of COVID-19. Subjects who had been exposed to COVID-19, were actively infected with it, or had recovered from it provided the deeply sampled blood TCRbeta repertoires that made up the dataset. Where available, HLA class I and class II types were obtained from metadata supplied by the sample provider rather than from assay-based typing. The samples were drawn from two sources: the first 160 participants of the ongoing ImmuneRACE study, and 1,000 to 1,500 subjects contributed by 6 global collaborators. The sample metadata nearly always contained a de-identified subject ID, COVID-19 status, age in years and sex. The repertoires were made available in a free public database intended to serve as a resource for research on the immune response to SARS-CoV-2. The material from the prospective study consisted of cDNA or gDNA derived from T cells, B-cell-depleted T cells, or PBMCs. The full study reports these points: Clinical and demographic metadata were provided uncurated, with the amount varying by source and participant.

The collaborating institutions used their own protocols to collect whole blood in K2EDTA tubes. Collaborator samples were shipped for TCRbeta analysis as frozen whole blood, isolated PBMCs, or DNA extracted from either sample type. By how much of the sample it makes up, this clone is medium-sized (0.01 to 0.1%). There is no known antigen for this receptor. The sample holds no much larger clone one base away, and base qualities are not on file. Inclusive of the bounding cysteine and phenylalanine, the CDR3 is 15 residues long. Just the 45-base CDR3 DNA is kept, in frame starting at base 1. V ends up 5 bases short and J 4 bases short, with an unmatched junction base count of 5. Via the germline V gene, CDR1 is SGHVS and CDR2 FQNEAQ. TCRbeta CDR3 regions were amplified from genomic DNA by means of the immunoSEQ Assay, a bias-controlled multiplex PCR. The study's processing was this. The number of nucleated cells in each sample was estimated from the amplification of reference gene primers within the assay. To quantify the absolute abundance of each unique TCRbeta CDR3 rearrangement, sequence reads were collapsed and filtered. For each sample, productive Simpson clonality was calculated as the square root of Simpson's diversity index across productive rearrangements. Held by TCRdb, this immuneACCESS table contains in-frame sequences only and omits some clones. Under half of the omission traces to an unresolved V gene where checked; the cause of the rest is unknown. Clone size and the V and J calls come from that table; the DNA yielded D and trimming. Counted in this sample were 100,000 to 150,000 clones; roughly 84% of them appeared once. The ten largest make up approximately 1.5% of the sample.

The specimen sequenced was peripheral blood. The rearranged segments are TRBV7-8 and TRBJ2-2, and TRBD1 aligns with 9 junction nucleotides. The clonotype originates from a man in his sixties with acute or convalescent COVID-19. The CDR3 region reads CASSLGTGLTGELFF. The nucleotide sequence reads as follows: TGTGCCAGCAGCCTTGGGACAGGGCTCACCGGGGAGCTGTTTTTT.